Each of the 3 T cell receptor beta chains below was sequenced from the same sample in a study of blood T cells in healthy people across ages. The second PCR ran roughly 7 to 12 cycles with a sample-barcoded 5' primer and J-beta primers. In TCRdb, the 5' RACE reads were re-called with MiXCR into one record per CDR3 protein. The sample contains 700,000 to 900,000 distinct CDR3 sequences, about 55% of which appear only once. Sequences were obtained from blood. The receptor set was obtained from an elderly man in good health.

Regarding this clonotype: The junction shows a germline mismatch at one end, possibly a read error. The chain carries TRBV7-8 and TRBJ1-1; 10 nucleotides agree with TRBD1. Germline V CDR1 and CDR2: SGHVS, FQNEAQ. The CDR3 length is 13 residues. The CDR3 spells CASSVAWTGGTFF. CDR3 nucleotides: TGTGCCAGCAGCGTAGCCTGGACAGGGGGAACTTTCTTT.

The V call is TRBV12-3 or TRBV12-4, the J call TRBJ1-5; D is unresolved. V lost 3 bases, J lost 6 bases, and 15 bases lay in between. This CDR3 is 15 amino acids long. Here the CDR3 reads CASSLVEGQGQPQHF. CDR3 in DNA: TGTGCCAGCAGTTTGGTGGAGGGTCAAGGTCAGCCCCAGCATTTT.

Turning to this clonotype: One junction end disagrees with the germline gene, perhaps due to a read error. The gene calls are TRBV7-8 and TRBJ2-1, with D possibly matching TRBD2 (6 bases). CDR1 SGHVS and CDR2 FQNEAQ come from the germline V gene. CDR3 length: 14 amino acids. CDR3 protein: CASSLGGRSNGQFF. The CDR3 nucleotides read TGTGCCAGCAGCTTAGGGGGGAGGAGCAATGGGCAGTTCTTC. The variable domain in full, completed from reference TRBV7-8 and TRBJ2-1, reads GAGVSQSPRYKVAKRGQDVALRCDPISGHVSLFWYQQALGQGPEFLTYFQNEAQLDKSGLPSDRFFAERPEGSVSTLKIQRTQQEDSAVYLCASSLGGRSNGQFFGPGTRLTVL.